This entry concerns a single T cell receptor beta chain. Germline CDR1 and CDR2: SEHNR and FQNEAQ (reference sequence). J was trimmed by 4 bases and V by 5 bases; bases with no gene match: 9. This CDR3 has 15 residues. This record comes from a study of blood T cell repertoires in COVID-19. Whole-study context: The study drew acute and convalescent COVID-19 samples from the United States, Italy and Spain. The analysed material was cDNA or gDNA that came from T cells, B-cell-depleted T cells, or PBMCs.

In the source study's methods: Using reference gene primer amplification, nucleated cell counts were estimated. Libraries were prepared by immunoSEQ multiplex PCR; TCRdb keeps only in-frame clonotypes and omits some of them. V, J and clone size reflect that table, while D and trimming were determined from the DNA. The sample holds around 180,000 clones, around 89% seen once. This TCR was recovered from a man aged 55 to 69 with acute or convalescent COVID-19. The rearrangement joins TRBV7-9 to TRBJ2-5, with 8 bases that match TRBD1. The source material was peripheral blood. The CDR3 sequence is CASSEWTGRGETQYF. The CDR3 DNA reads TGTGCCAGCAGCGAGTGGACAGGGCGGGGAGAGACCCAGTACTTC.